This T cell receptor beta chain emerged from a study of blood T cell repertoires in COVID-19. Study context: Samples representing acute and convalescent COVID-19 were sourced from the United States, Italy and Spain. PBMCs, B-cell-depleted T cells, or T cells were the source of the cDNA or gDNA that made up the material.

In the original processing: Estimation of nucleated cell counts was performed using reference gene primer amplification. Here immunoSEQ multiplex PCR was the method, and the copy in TCRdb shows in-frame clones only, minus some. D and trimming were read from the DNA, whereas the V and J calls and clone size are those reported in that table. The profile covers hundreds of thousands of clones, with 84% appearing a single time and 8.6% taken by the ten largest. V lost 3 bases, J lost 3 bases, and 10 bases stayed unmatched. CDR1 and CDR2 (germline): SQVTM, ANQGSEA. This CDR3 is built from 15 residues. Input material: peripheral blood. The sequence was obtained from a human donor in a cohort sampled during active COVID-19. The V and J genes are TRBV29-1 and TRBJ1-2; 7 positions agree with TRBD1. The CDR3 DNA reads as TGCAGCGTTGATCTAGGGGGCGCCCCGGACTATGGCTACACCTTC. This gives the protein CSVDLGGAPDYGYTF.